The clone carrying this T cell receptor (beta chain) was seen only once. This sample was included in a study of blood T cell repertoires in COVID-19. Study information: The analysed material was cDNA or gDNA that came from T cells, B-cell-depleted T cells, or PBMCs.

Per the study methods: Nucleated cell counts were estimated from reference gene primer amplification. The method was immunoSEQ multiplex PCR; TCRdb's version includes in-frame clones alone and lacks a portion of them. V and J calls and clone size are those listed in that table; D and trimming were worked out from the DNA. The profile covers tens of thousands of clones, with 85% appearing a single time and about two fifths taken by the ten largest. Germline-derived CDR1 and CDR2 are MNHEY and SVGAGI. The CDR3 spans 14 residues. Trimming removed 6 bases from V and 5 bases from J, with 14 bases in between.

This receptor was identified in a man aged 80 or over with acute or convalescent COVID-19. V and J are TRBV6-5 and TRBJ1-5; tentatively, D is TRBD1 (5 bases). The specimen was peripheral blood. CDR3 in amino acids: CASSLGPGYQPQHF. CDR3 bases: TGTGCCAGCAGCCTGGGGCCCGGGTATCAGCCCCAGCATTTT.